These 5 T cell receptor beta chains were all obtained from the same sample, sequenced in a study of regulatory T cells in long-lasting Graves disease. The TCR beta library used iRepertoire HTBI primers with Arm-PCR amplification of CDR3. TCRdb called the multiplex PCR reads again in MiXCR, with one record for every CDR3 protein. The data show some 370,000 distinct CDR3 sequences, 20% to 25% seen once. The time point here: persistent/refractory GD, antithyroid drugs over 5 years with positive TRAb. RNA from PBMCs was the source of the TCR library. The sequences come from peripheral blood mononuclear cells (PBMCs), collected when the disease was refractory, from a patient treated with antithyroid drugs. These receptors all come from a female donor with Graves disease.

The chain combines TRBV9 with TRBJ2-5; D unresolved. Trimming stripped 0 bases from V and 1 base from J, with 7 bases between. Germline V gene data show CDR1 as SGDLS and CDR2 as YYNGEE. The CDR3 is 14 amino acids. CDR3 sequence reads: CASSVGHIQETQYF. The CDR3 nucleotides read TGTGCCAGCAGCGTAGGACATATCCAAGAGACCCAGTACTTC.

Of note for this clonotype: Compared with germline, one end of the junction differs, possibly owing to a read error. The chain uses TRBV5-1 and TRBJ2-2; the D gene is possibly TRBD2 (6 bases). CDR1 is SGHRS, CDR2 YFSETQ, per germline. The CDR3 is 15 residues long. This CDR3 is CVSSLVVGGTRELFF. The CDR3 nucleotides are TGCGTCAGCAGCTTGGTAGTAGGAGGGACTCGGGAGCTGTTTTTT.

The chain carries TRBV6-6 and TRBJ2-7; possibly TRBD1 or TRBD2 for D (5 bases each). Germline CDR1 and CDR2: MNHNY and SVGAGI (reference sequence). V was pared by 0 bases and J by 3 bases, with 15 bases between. This CDR3 has 16 amino acids. The CDR3 DNA follows: TGTGCCAGCAGTTACTCGAGTCGGGGCATCGACTACGAGCAGTACTTC. Protein: CASSYSSRGIDYEQYF.

This clonotype was detected many times. The chain recombines TRBV7-8 with TRBJ2-5; D is ambiguous. Per the germline V gene, CDR1 is SGHVS and CDR2 is FQNEAQ. The CDR3 length is 14 residues. Trimming cost V 2 bases and J 0 bases, with 7 bases left between them. The CDR3 reads CASSLYPDQETQYF. DNA of the CDR3: TGTGCCAGCAGCTTATACCCAGACCAAGAGACCCAGTACTTC.

The chain joins TRBV30 to TRBJ2-4, with 9 bases that match TRBD1. The CDR3 loop spans 12 amino acids. With 5 bases clipped from V and 8 bases from J, the junction kept 4 bases outside the gene matches. In germline, CDR1 is GTSNPN, CDR2 SVGIG (reference sequence). The CDR3 loop is CAWGTGPYIQYF. CDR3 DNA sequence: TGTGCCTGGGGGACAGGGCCATACATTCAGTACTTC.